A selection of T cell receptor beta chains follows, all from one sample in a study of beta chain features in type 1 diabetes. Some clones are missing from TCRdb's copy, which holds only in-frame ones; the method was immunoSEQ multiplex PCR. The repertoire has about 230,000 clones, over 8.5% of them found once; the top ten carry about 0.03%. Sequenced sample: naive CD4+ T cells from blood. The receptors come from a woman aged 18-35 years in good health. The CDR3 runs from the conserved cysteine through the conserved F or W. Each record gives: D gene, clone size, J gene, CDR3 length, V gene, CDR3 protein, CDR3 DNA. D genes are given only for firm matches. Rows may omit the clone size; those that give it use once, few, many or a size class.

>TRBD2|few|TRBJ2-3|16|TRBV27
CASSQSGRVGTDTQYF
TGTGCCAGCAGTCAAAGCGGGAGAGTGGGAACAGATACGCAGTATTTT
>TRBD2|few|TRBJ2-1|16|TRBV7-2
CASSLSPKREYPEQFF
TGTGCCAGCAGCCTCTCCCCGAAGCGGGAGTATCCTGAGCAGTTCTTC
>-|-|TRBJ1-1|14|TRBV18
CASSPGTLNTEAFF
TGTGCCAGCTCACCGGGGACACTGAACACTGAAGCTTTCTTT
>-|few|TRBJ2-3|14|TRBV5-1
CASSLDQATDTQYF
TGCGCCAGCAGCTTGGATCAGGCCACAGATACGCAGTATTTT
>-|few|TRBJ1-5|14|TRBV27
CASSSRQELQPQHF
TGTGCCAGCAGTTCCCGACAGGAACTGCAGCCCCAGCATTTT
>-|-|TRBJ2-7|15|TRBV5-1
CASSLNLARTYEQYF
TGCGCCAGCAGCTTGAACCTTGCCAGGACCTACGAGCAGTACTTC
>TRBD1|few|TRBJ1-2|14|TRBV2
CASSQGQGGSGYTF
TGTGCCAGCAGTCAGGGACAGGGAGGGTCAGGCTACACCTTC
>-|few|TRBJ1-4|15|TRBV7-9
CASSLDGATNEKLFF
TGTGCCAGCAGCTTAGACGGGGCAACTAATGAAAAACTGTTTTTT
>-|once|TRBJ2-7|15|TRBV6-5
CASSYSQGPFYEQYF
TGTGCCAGCAGTTACTCGCAGGGGCCTTTCTACGAGCAGTACTTC
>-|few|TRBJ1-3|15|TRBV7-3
CASSLTGPSGNTIYF
TGTGCCAGCAGCTTGACAGGCCCCTCTGGAAACACCATATATTTT
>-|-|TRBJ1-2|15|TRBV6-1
CASSANSHLGYGYTF
TGTGCCAGCAGTGCTAACAGCCACCTTGGCTATGGCTACACCTTC
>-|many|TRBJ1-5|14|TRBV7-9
CASSTRDTEQPQHF
TGTGCCAGCAGCACTCGGGACACCGAGCAGCCCCAGCATTTT
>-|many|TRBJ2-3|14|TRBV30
CAWSVGLAADTQYF
TGTGCCTGGAGTGTCGGGCTAGCCGCAGATACGCAGTATTTT
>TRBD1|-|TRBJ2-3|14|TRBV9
CASSRTGLTDTQYF
TGTGCCAGCAGCCGGACAGGGTTGACAGATACGCAGTATTTT
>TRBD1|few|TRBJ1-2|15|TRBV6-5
CASRGTGGARYGYTF
TGTGCCAGCAGGGGGACAGGGGGCGCCCGCTATGGCTACACCTTC
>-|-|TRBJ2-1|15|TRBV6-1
CASSARGGGYNEQFF
TGTGCCAGCAGTGCCAGGGGAGGGGGATACAATGAGCAGTTCTTC
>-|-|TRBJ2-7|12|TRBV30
CACSSGTYEQYF
TGTGCCTGTAGTAGCGGAACCTACGAGCAGTACTTC
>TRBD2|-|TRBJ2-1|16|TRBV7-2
CASSLLASGYYNEQFF
TGTGCCAGCAGCTTATTGGCTAGCGGGTATTACAATGAGCAGTTCTTC
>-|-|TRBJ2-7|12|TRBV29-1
CSTWQGSYEQYF
TGCAGCACCTGGCAGGGTTCCTACGAGCAGTACTTC
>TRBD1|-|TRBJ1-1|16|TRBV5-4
CASSLKGTGGFSEAFF
TGTGCCAGCAGCTTGAAGGGAACAGGGGGCTTCTCTGAAGCTTTCTTT
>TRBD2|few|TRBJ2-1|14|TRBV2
CAGKTGGSYNEQFF
TGTGCCGGAAAAACGGGGGGCTCCTACAATGAGCAGTTCTTC
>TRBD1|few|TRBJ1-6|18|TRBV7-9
CASSLPGTGVQRNSPLHF
TGTGCCAGCAGCTTACCGGGGACAGGGGTACAAAGGAATTCACCCCTCCACTTT
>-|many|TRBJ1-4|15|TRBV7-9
CASSSGTNVREKLFF
TGTGCCAGCAGCTCCGGGACTAACGTACGTGAAAAACTGTTTTTT
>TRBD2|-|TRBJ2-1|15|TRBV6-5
CASSGPGGAYNEQFF
TGTGCCAGCAGTGGCCCGGGAGGCGCCTACAATGAGCAGTTCTTC